This T cell receptor beta chain was captured in a study of graft-versus-host responses after intestinal transplantation. Overall study: Induction using anti-thymocyte globulin, followed by tacrolimus and steroids for approximately 3 years, was given to all recipients. Broader study findings: There was an association between peak levels of circulating GvH clones and early post-transplant HvG declines. In patients with graft-donor T cell macrochimerism, allograft graft-versus-host to host-versus-graft clonal ratios were high. GvH clonotypes were identified within recipient marrow, with a subset emerging first in ileum or blood.

This clone was counted only a few times. Only in-frame clones appear in the TCRdb table, and some are missing; sequencing was by immunoSEQ multiplex PCR. Found here are 13,000 to 15,000 clones, roughly 30% of them singletons; the top ten hold 5% to 7%. This CDR3 region has 14 residues. Per germline, CDR1 LNHDA and CDR2 SQIVND (reference sequence). V lost 3 bases and J lost 4, with 10 bases in between. The TCR comes from a human patient who received an intestinal transplant. The genes are TRBV19 and TRBJ1-5; D uncertain. Sequenced material: alloreactive CD4+ T cells from a mixed lymphocyte reaction culture, taken before intestinal transplant. Subset of the sample: CFSE-low proliferating T cells sorted from approximately 6-day pre-transplant mixed lymphocyte reaction (GvH or HvG direction). The chain's CDR3 is CASSMGSANQPQHF. The CDR3 bases are TGTGCCAGTAGTATGGGGTCTGCAAATCAGCCCCAGCATTTT.